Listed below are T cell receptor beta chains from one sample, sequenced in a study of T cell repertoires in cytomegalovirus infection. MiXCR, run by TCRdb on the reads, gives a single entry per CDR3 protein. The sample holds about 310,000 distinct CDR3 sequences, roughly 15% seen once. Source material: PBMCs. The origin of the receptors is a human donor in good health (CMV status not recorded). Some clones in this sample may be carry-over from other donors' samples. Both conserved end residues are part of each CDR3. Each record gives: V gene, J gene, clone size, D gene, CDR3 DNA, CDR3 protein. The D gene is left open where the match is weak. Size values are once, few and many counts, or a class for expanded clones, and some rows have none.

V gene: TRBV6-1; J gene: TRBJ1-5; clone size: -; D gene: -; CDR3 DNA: TGTGCCAGCACCGAGACAGGCTTCCATCAGCCCCAGCATTTT; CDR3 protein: CASTETGFHQPQHF
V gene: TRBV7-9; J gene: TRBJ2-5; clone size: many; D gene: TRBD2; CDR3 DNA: TGTGCCAGCAGCTCCCTGCGGGAGCAAGAGACCCAGTACTTC; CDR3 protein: CASSSLREQETQYF
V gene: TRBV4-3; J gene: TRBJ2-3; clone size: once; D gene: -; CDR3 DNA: TGCGCTAGCAGCCAAGATAGGCGGGGTTCAGATACGCAGTATTTT; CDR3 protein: CASSQDRRGSDTQYF
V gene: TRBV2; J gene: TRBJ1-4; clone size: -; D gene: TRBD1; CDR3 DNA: TGTGCCAGCAGTCCTTGGACAGGGACGGCGACTCCAAAACTGTTTTTT; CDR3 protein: CASSPWTGTATPKLFF
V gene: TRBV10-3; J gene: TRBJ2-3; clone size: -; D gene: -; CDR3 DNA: TGTGCCGGGGCCAAGGGCACAGATACGCAGTATTTT; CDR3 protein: CAGAKGTDTQYF
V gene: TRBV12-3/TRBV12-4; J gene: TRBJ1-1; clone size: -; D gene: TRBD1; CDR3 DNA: TGTGCCAGCAGTTTAAGAGCAGGGGGGAGCACTGAAGCTTTCTTT; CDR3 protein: CASSLRAGGSTEAFF
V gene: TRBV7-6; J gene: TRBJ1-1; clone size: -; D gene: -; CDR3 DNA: TGTGCCAGCAGCTTAGAAGGGCTATCGAACACTGAAGCTTTCTTT; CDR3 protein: CASSLEGLSNTEAFF
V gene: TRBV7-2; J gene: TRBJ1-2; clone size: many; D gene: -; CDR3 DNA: TGTGCCAGCAGCTTAAGGGGCTTGGGGATAGAGGGCTACACCTTC; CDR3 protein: CASSLRGLGIEGYTF
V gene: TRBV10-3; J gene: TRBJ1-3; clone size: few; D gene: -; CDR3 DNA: TGTGCCATCAGTGATTTGATTTCGGGAAACACCATATATTTT; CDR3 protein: CAISDLISGNTIYF
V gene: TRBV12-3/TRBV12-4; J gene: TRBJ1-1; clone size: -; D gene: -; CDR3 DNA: TGTGCCAGCCGGCAACAGCTGAACACTGAAGCTTTCTTT; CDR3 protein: CASRQQLNTEAFF
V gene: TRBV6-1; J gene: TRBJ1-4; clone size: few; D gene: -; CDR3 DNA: TGTGCCAGCAGAACGAGACACAGCCCCTTGGGAGAAAAACTGTTTTTT; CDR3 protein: CASRTRHSPLGEKLFF
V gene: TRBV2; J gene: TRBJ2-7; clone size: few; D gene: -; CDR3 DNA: TGTGCCAGCAGCCCAACCTGGGACATGTCCTACGAGCAGTACTTC; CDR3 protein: CASSPTWDMSYEQYF
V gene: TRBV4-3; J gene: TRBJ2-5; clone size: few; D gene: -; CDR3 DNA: TGCGCCAGCAGCCAGAACCAAGGCGGACAAGAGACCCAGTACTTC; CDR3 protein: CASSQNQGGQETQYF
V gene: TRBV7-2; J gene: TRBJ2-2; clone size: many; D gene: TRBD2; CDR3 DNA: TGTGCCAGCAGCCCCGGAGCGGGGCCAAACACCGGGGAGCTGTTTTTT; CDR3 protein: CASSPGAGPNTGELFF
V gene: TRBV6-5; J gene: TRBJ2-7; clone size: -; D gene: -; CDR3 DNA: TGTGCCAGCAGTTACGGGGAAAGGGCCTACGAGCAGTACTTC; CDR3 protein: CASSYGERAYEQYF
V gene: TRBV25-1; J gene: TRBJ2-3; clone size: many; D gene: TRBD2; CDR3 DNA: TGTGCCAGCAGTGAATACAGCGGGGGGCGGACAGATACGCAGTATTTT; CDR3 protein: CASSEYSGGRTDTQYF
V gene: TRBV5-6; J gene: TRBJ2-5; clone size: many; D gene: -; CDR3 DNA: TGTGCCAGCAGCTTGGCCGGGCTAGCCGGGCGAGAGACCCAGTACTTC; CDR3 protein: CASSLAGLAGRETQYF
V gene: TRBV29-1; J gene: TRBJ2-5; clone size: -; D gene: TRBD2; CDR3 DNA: TGCAGCGTTATCTGGACTAGCGGCCAAGAGACCCAGTACTTC; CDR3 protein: CSVIWTSGQETQYF
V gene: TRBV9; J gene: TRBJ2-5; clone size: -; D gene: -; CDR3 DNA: TGTGCCAGCAGCGTAGGAAACGCCCAAGAGACCCAGTACTTC; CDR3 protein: CASSVGNAQETQYF
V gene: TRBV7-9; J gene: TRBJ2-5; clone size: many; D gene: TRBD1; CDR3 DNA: TGTGCCAGCAGCCCCGGGACAGGATCTCGAGAGACCCAGTACTTC; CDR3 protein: CASSPGTGSRETQYF
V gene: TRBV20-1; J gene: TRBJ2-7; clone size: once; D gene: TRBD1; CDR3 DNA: TGCAGTGCTACCCGAGACAGGGCCGACTACGAGCAGTACTTC; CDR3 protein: CSATRDRADYEQYF
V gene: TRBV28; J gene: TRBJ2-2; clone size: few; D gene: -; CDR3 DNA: TGTGCCAGCAGTGGAAGGATCACCGGGGAGCTGTTTTTT; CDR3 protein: CASSGRITGELFF
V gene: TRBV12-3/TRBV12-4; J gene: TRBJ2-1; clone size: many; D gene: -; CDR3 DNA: TGTGCCAGCAGTTTATTACTGTTATACAATGAGCAGTTCTTC; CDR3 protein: CASSLLLLYNEQFF
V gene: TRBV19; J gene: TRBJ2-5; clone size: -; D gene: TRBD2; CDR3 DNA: TGTGCCAGTACCGGGGGGGGGCCGCGGGAGACCCAGTACTTC; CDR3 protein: CASTGGGPRETQYF
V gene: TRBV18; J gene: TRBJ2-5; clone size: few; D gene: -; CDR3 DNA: TGTGCCAGCTCATTACGACAGGAAGAGACCCAGTACTTC; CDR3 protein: CASSLRQEETQYF
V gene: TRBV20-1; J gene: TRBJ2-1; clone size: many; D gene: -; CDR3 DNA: TGCAGTGCCATAACCGGGGGACGAGGGAATGAGCAGTTCTTC; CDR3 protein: CSAITGGRGNEQFF
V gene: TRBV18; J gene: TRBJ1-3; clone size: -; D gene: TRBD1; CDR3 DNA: TGTGCCAGCTCACACGGACAGGGGGCATCCTCAAACTCTGGAAACACCATATATTTT; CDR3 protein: CASSHGQGASSNSGNTIYF
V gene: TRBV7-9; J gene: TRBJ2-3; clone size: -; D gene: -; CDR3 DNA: TGTGCCAGCAACCCACAGGGTTGGACGGCAGATACGCAGTATTTT; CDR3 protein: CASNPQGWTADTQYF
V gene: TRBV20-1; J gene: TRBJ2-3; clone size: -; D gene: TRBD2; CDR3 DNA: TGCAGTGCTCGTCGGGGGGCAGATACGCAGTATTTT; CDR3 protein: CSARRGADTQYF
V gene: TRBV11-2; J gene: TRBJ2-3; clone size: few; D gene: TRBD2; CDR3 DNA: TGTGCCAGCAGCTTACCGGGGGGGCGCACAGATACGCAGTATTTT; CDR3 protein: CASSLPGGRTDTQYF
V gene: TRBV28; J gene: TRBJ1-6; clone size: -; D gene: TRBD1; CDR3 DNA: TGTGCCAGCGGACATGACAGGGCCTATAATTCACCCCTCCACTTT; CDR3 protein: CASGHDRAYNSPLHF
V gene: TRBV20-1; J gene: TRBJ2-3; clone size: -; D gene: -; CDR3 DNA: TGCAGTGCTCCAGCTGCGCGTAGCACAGATACGCAGTATTTT; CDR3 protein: CSAPAARSTDTQYF
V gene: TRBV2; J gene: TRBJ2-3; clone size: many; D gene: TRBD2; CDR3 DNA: TGTGCCAGCAGTGTCGGCTCCGGGACTAGCGTTCCAGATACGCAGTATTTT; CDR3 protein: CASSVGSGTSVPDTQYF
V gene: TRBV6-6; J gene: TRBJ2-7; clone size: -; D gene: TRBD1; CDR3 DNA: TGTGCCAGCAGTTACACAGGGACAGGAGGTCCGTACTTC; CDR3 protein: CASSYTGTGGPYF
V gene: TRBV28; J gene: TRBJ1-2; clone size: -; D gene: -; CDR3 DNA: TGTGCCAGCAGCCCTTGGTCCGAGGATGGCTACACCTTC; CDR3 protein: CASSPWSEDGYTF
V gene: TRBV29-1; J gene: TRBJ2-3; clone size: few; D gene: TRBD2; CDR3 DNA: TGCAGCGGATCCAGCGGGGAGTTGATAGATACGCAGTATTTT; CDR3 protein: CSGSSGELIDTQYF
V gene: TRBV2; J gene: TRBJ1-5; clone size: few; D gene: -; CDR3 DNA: TGTGCCAGCAGTGAAGGGAGACAGCGCAATCAGCCCCAGCATTTT; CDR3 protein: CASSEGRQRNQPQHF
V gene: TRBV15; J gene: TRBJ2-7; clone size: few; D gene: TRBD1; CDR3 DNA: TGTGCCACCAGCGAACGGACAGGCCGAGGTCACTACGAGCAGTACTTC; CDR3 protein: CATSERTGRGHYEQYF
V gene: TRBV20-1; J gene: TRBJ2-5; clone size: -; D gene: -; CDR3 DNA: TGCAGTGCTAGAGATAGCAGGGAAATGGAGACCCAGTACTTC; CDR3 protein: CSARDSREMETQYF
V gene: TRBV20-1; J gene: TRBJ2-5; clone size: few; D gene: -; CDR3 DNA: TGCAGTGCCACCCCTCGGGCCCCCAGGACAGAGACCCAGTACTTC; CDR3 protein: CSATPRAPRTETQYF
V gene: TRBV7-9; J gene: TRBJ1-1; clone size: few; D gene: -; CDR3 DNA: TGTGCCAGCAGCCCCGGCACGCGGTCCCAATTT; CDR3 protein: CASSPGTRSQF
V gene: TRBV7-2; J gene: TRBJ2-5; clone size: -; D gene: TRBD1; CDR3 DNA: TGTGCCACATCGACAGGGGTCAAAGAGACCCAGTACTTC; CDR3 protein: CATSTGVKETQYF
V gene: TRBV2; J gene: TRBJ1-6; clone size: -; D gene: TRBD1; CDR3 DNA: TGTGCCAGCAGTGAACAGGGGGCGTATAATTCACCCCTCCACTTT; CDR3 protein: CASSEQGAYNSPLHF
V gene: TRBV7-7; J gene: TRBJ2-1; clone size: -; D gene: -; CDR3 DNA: TGTGCTAGCAGCTTATATGAGAGTGATGAGCAGTTCTTC; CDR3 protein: CASSLYESDEQFF
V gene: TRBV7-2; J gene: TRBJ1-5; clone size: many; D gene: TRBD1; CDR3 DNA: TGTGCCAGCAGCTCGGGACAGGCAGGGGAGCCCCAGCATTTT; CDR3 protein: CASSSGQAGEPQHF
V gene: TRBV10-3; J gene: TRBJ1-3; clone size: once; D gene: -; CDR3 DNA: TGTGCCATCAGTGAGTCGAGAGGGCAGACTGGAAACACCATATATTTT; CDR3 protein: CAISESRGQTGNTIYF
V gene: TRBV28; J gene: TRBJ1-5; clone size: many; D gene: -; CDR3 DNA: TGTGCCAGCAGATCAGGACAGATCAATCAGCCCCAGCATTTT; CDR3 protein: CASRSGQINQPQHF
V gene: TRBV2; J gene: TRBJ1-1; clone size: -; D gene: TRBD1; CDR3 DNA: TGTGCCAGCAGCCAACAGGGGCCGAACACTGAAGCTTTCTTT; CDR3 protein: CASSQQGPNTEAFF
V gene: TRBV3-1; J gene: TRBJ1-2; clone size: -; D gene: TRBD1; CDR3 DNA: TGTGCCAGCAGCCAAGATCTTAGGGTCGTCCGGGACAGGGTTTATGGCTACACCTTC; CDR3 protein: CASSQDLRVVRDRVYGYTF
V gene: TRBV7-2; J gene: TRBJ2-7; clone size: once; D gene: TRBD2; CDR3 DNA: TGTGCCAGCAGCTTAGTTCCTAGCGGGACCTCCTACAATGAGCAGTACTTC; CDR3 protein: CASSLVPSGTSYNEQYF
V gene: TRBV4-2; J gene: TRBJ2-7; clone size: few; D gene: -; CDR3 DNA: TGTGCCAGCGGAACGCCAGGACAGAACTACGAGCAGTACTTC; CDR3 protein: CASGTPGQNYEQYF
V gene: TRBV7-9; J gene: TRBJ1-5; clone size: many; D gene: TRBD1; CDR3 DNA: TGTGCCAGCAGCTCCCGACAGGGGACCTTCAAAGGCAATCAGCCCCAGCATTTT; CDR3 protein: CASSSRQGTFKGNQPQHF
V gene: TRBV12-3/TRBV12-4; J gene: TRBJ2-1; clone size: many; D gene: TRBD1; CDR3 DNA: TGTGCCAGCAGTAGAGGACAGGGGGAGTTCTTC; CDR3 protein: CASSRGQGEFF